The clone carrying this T cell receptor (beta chain) has just a few counts. Its target is unknown. Template material for TCR beta VDJ and CDR3 profiling consisted of genomic DNA. TCRdb called the reads again in MiXCR, with one record for every CDR3 protein. The sample carries around 290,000 distinct CDR3 sequences, around three fifths recorded once. The data were taken from a study of CD8+CD57+ T cells in acquired aplastic anemia. General observations from the study: Found in both controls and patients were twenty-nine CD8+ CDR3 sequences.

In patients chosen for sequencing, flow cytometry had shown CD8+CD57+ cell expansion. Each of the patients presented with severe acquired aplastic anemia. CDR3 length: 14 residues. The V gene's germline CDR1 is DFQATT and CDR2 SNEGSKA (reference sequence). The trim removed 7 bases at V and 3 bases at J, leaving 6 bases unmatched. Sequencing was performed on sorted CD4+, CD8+, or CD8+CD57+ T cells (not recorded which) from PBMCs. The TCR sequence derives from a human donor with aplastic anemia. The genes are TRBV20-1 and TRBJ2-1, with TRBD2 identical over 10 bases. Here the CDR3 DNA reads TGCAGTGTTTATAGCGGGAGGCGCTACAATGAGCAGTTCTTC. Translated: CSVYSGRRYNEQFF.